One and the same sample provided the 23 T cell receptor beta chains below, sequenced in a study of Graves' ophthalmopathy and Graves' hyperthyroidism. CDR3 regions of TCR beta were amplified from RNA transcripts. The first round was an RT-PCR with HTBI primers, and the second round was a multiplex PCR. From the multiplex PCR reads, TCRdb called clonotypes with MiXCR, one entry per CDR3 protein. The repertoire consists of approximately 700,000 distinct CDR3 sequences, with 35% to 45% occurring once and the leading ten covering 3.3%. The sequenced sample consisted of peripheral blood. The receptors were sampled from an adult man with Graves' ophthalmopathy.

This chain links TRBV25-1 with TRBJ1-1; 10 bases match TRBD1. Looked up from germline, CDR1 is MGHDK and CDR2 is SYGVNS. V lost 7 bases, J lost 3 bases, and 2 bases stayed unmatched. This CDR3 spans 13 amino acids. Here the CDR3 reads CASTGTGDTEAFF. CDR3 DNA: TGTGCCAGCACTGGGACAGGGGACACTGAAGCTTTCTTT.

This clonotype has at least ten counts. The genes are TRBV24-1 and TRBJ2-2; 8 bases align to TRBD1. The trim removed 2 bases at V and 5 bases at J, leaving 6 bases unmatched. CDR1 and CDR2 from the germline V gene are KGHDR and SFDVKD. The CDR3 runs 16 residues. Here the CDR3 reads CATSDWTGPRTGELFF. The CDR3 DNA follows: TGTGCCACCAGTGATTGGACAGGGCCACGGACCGGGGAGCTGTTTTTT.

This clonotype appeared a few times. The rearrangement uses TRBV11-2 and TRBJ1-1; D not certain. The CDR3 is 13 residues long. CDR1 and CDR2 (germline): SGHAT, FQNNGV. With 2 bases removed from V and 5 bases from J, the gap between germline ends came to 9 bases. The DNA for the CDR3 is TGTGCCAGCAGCTTATTATCGGGGACTGAAGCTTTCTTT. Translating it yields CASSLLSGTEAFF.

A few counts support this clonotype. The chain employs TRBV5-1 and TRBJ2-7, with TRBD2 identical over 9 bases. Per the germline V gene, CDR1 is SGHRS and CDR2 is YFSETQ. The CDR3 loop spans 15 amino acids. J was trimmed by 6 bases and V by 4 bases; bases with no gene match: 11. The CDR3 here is CASSPIGTSLSEQYF. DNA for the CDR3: TGCGCCAGCAGCCCGATCGGGACTAGCTTGTCCGAGCAGTACTTC.

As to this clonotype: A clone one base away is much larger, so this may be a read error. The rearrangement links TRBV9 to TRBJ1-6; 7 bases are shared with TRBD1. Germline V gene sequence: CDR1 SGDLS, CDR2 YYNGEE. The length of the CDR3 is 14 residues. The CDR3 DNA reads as TGTGCCACTAGCCGGGACAGCAACAATTCACCCCCCCACTTT. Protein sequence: CATSRDSNNSPPHF.

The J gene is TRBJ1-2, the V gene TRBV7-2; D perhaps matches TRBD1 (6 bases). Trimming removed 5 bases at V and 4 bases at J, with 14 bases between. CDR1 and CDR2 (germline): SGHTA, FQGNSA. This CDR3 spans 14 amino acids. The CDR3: CASSVRGQSYGYTF. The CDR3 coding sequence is TGTGCCAGCAGCGTCCGAGGACAGTCCTATGGCTACACCTTC.

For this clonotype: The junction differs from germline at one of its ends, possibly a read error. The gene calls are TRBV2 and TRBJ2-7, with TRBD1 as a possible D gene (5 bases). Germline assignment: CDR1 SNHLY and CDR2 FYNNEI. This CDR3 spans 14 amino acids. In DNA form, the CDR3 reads TGTGCCAGCAGTAAACGACAGAGCTCCTACGAGCAGCACTTC. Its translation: CASSKRQSSYEQHF. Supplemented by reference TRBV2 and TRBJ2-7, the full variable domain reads EPEVTQTPSHQVTQMGQEVILRCVPISNHLYFYWYRQILGQKVEFLVSFYNNEISEKSEIFDDQFSVERPDGSNFTLKIRSTKLEDSAMYFCASSKRQSSYEQHFGPGTRLTVT.

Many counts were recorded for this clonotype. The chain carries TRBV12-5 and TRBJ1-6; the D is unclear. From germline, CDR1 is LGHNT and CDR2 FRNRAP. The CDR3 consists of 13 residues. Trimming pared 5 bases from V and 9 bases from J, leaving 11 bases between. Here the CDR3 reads CASGPPPGSPLHF. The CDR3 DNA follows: TGTGCTAGTGGTCCGCCGCCAGGTTCACCCCTCCACTTT.

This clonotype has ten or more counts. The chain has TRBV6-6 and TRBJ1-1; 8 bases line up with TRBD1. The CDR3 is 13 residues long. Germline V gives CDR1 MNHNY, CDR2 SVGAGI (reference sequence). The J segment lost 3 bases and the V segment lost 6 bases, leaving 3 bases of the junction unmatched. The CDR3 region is CASRPGQDTEAFF. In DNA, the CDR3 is TGTGCCAGCAGACCGGGACAGGACACTGAAGCTTTCTTT.

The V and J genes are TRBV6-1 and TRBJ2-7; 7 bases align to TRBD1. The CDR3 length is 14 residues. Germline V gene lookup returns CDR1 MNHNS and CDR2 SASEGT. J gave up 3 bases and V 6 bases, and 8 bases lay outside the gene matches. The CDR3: CASRAPGQDYEQYF. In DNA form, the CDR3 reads TGTGCCAGCAGAGCCCCAGGACAGGACTACGAGCAGTACTTC.

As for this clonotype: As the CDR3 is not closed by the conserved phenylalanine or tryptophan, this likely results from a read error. CDR3 sequence reads: CASSRSLGTSEYEQYC. The CDR3 DNA reads TGTGCCAGCAGCCGGTCACTCGGGACTAGCGAATACGAGCAGTACTGC. The chain joins TRBV12-3 or TRBV12-4 to TRBJ2-7; the match to TRBD2 covers 10 bases. The CDR3 is 16 residues long. Unmatched junction bases numbered 12, after V lost 6 bases and J lost 4 bases.

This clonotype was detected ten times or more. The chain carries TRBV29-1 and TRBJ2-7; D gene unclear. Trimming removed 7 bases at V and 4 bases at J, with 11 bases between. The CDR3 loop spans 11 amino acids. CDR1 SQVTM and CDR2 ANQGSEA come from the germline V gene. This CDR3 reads CSAEWGYEQYF. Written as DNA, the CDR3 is TGCAGCGCCGAGTGGGGATACGAGCAGTACTTC.

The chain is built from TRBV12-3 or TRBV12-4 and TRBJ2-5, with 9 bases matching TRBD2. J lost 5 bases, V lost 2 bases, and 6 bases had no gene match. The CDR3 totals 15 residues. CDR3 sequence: CASSLLAGSGETQYF. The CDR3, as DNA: TGTGCCAGCAGTTTACTAGCGGGGTCGGGGGAGACCCAGTACTTC.

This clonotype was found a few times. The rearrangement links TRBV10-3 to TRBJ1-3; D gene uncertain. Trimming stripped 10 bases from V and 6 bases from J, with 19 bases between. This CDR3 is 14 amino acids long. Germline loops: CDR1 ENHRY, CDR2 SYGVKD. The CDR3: CASTSISAENTIYF. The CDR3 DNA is TGTGCCAGCACCTCCATTTCCGCGGAAAACACCATATATTTT.

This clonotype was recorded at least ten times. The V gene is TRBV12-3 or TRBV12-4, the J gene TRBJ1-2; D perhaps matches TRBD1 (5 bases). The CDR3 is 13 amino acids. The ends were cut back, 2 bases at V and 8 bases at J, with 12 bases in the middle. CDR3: CASSLRRVDGYTF. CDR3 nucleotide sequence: TGTGCCAGCAGTTTACGCAGGGTAGACGGCTACACCTTC.

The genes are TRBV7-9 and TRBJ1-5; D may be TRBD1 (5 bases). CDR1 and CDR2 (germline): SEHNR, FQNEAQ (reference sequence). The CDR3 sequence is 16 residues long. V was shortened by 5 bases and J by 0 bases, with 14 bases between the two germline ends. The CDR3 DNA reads TGTGCCAGCAGCGCGGGACGGGGGGGTAGCAATCAGCCCCAGCATTTT. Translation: CASSAGRGGSNQPQHF.

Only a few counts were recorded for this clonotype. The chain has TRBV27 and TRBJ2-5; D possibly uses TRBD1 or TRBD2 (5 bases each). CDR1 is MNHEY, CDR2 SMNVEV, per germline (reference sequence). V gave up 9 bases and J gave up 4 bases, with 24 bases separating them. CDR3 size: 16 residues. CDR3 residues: CASKHGAPWGPETQYF. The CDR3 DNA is TGTGCCAGTAAGCACGGGGCGCCCTGGGGCCCAGAGACCCAGTACTTC.

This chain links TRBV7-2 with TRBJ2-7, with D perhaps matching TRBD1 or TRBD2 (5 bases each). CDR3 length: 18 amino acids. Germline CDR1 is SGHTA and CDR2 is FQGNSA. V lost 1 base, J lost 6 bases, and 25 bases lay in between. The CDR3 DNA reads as TGTGCCAGCAGCTTAGGGGACCTCCGGGGCTTCCGAATTGGCGAGCAGTACTTC. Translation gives CASSLGDLRGFRIGEQYF.

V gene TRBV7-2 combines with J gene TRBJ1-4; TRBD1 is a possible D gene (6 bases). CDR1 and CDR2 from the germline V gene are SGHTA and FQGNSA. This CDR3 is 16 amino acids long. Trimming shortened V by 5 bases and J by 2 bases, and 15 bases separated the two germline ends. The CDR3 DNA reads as TGTGCCAGCAGCCCGGAGCGGGGGCGGACTAATGAAAAACTGTTTTTT. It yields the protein CASSPERGRTNEKLFF.

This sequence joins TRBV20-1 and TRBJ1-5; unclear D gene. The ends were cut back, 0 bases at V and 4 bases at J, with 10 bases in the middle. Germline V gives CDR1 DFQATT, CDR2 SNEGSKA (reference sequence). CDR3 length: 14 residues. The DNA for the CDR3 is TGCAGTGCTAGAGATACCCCATCGAATCAGCCCCAGCATTTT. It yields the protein CSARDTPSNQPQHF.

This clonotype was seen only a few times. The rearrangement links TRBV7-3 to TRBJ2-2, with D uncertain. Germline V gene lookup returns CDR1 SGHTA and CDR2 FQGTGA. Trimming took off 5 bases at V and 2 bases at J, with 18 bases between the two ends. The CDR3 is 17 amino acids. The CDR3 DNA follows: TGTGCCAGCAGCCAACACGTGGCGGCAGACAACACCGGGGAGCTGTTTTTT. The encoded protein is CASSQHVAADNTGELFF. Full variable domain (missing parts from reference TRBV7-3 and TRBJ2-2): GAGVSQTPSNKVTEKGKYVELRCDPISGHTALYWYRQSLGQGPEFLIYFQGTGAADDSGLPNDRFFAVRPEGSVSTLKIQRTERGDSAVYLCASSQHVAADNTGELFFGEGSRLTVL.

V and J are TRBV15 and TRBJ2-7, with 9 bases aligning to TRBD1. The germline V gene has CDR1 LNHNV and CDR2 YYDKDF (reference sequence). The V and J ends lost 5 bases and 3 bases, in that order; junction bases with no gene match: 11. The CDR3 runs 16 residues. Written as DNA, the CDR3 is TGTGCCACCAGCTGTCGGCCTAAGACAGGGGGCTACGAGCAGTACTTC. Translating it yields CATSCRPKTGGYEQYF.

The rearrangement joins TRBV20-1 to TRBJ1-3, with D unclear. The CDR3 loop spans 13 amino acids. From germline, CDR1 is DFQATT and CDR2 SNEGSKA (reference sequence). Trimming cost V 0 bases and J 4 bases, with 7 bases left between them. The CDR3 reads CSARDGLGNTIYF. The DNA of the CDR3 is TGCAGTGCTAGAGATGGTCTCGGAAACACCATATATTTT.